This paragraph covers one T cell receptor beta chain sequence. No antigen is known for it. Base quality data are lacking; no much larger clone is found one base away. Genomic DNA was isolated from the sorted cells so that the TCRbeta CDR3 region could be sequenced. TCRbeta CDR3 regions were sequenced using the immunoSEQ Assay. In its TCRdb copy, this immuneACCESS table keeps in-frame sequences only and misses some clones. Where compared with another copy, unresolved V genes explain less than half of these, and the others have no known cause. This sample lists tens of thousands of clones; roughly 92% were detected once. 0.44% of the sample is in the top ten clones. Patients with a history of autoimmune disease or receiving systemic immunosuppression were excluded from the trial. Peripheral blood for TCR sequencing was collected from all dose cohorts at baseline, on cycle 4 day 1, and on cycle 7 day 1. Samples were obtained from an open-label, multicenter, first-in-human phase I dose-escalation trial of ivuxolimab. Adults with locally advanced or metastatic melanoma, renal cell, hepatocellular, or head and neck squamous cell carcinoma were enrolled in the trial. CD4+ and CD8+ T cells were sorted separately from peripheral blood before TCR sequencing.

This entry comes from a study of OX40 agonist ivuxolimab in advanced cancers. General notes on the study: The costimulatory receptor OX40 (CD134) was targeted by ivuxolimab, a fully human IgG2 agonistic monoclonal antibody. Intravenous ivuxolimab was administered to patients every 2 weeks at six dose levels: 0.01, 0.1, 0.3, 1.5, 3 and 10 mg/kg. Of the approximately 54 patients in dose escalation, about 20 had hepatocellular carcinoma, some 15 had melanoma, 9 had renal cell carcinoma and 9 had head and neck cancer. In the dose-escalation cohort, 82.7% of patients were male, and the mean age was roughly 60 years, with a range of roughly 20 to 85. Patients were allowed to have had prior anti-PD-1, anti-PD-L1 or anti-CTLA-4 therapy, and roughly 40% of the dose-escalation patients had previously received checkpoint inhibitors. Three dose-escalation patients achieved partial responses, one with hepatocellular carcinoma and two with cutaneous melanoma. The purpose of peripheral TCRbeta sequencing was to test whether ivuxolimab changed TCR sequence diversity and led to clonal T-cell expansion. The paper covers the monotherapy dose-escalation part of the phase I ivuxolimab trial, which included N of about 50 patients. Summary of the overall study and its limitations: After ivuxolimab, expanded clones were on average more numerous among CD8+ T cells than among CD4+ T cells. Clonal expansion of both CD4+ and CD8+ blood T cells was observed from baseline to week 6 at doses 0.1 to 3.0 mg/kg. Low levels of normalized T-cell clonal expansion were also seen in some nonresponding patients. The antigen specificity of the clonally expanded peripheral T cells was not determined. Partial responders in the 0.1-3.0 mg/kg groups had among the lowest normalized peripheral clonal expansion, especially among CD8+ T cells.

The CDR3 runs 17 residues from the cysteine to the phenylalanine. The sequence is cut down to CDR3 DNA, 51 bases in frame from base 1. The germline V gene encodes CDR1 SGHNT and CDR2 YYREEE (reference sequence). V lost 0 bases and J lost 4 bases; the stretch between them is 19 bases long. This sequence was found in an adult with an advanced solid tumor such as melanoma, head and neck, liver or kidney cancer. The chain joins TRBV5-4 to TRBJ1-2; no D gene can be assigned with confidence. The source material was CD4+ or CD8+ T cells sorted from blood, sampled in a trial of the OX40 agonist ivuxolimab. The CDR3 has the sequence CASSLGSDYGLIYGYTF. Here is the DNA: TGTGCCAGCAGCTTGGGGTCTGATTATGGGCTGATCTATGGCTACACCTTC.